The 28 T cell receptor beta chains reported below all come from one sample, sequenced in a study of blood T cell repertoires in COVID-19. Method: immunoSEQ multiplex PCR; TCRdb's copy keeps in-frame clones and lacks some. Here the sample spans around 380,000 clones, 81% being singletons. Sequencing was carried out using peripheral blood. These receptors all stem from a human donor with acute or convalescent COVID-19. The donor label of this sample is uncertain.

The DNA for the CDR3 is TGTGCCAGCAGCTATGCTAGCTACGAGCAGTACTTC. Protein: CASSYASYEQYF. The J gene is TRBJ2-7, the V gene TRBV5-6; D not certain. The CDR3 sequence is 12 residues long. Germline V gene sequence: CDR1 SGHDT, CDR2 YYEEEE. V shed 3 bases and J shed 3 bases, with 7 bases lying between them.

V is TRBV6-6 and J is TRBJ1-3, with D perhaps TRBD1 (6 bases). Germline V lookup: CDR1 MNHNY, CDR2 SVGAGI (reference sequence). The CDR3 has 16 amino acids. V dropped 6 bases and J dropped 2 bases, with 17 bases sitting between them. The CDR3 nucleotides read TGTGCCAGCAGCCCTCGGGACACCAGTACTGGAAACACCATATATTTT. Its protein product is CASSPRDTSTGNTIYF.

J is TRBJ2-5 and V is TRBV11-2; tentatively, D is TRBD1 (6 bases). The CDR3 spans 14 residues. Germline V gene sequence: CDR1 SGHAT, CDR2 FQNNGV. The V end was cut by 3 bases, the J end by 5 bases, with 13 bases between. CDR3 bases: TGTGCCAGCAGCTTCACCGGGACAACGGAGACCCAGTACTTC. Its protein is CASSFTGTTETQYF.

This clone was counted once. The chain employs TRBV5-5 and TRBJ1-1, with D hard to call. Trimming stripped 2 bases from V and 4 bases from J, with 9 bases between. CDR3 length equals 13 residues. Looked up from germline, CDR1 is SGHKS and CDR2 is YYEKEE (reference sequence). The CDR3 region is CASSLTGSTEAFF. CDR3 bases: TGTGCCAGCAGCTTAACCGGGAGCACTGAAGCTTTCTTT.

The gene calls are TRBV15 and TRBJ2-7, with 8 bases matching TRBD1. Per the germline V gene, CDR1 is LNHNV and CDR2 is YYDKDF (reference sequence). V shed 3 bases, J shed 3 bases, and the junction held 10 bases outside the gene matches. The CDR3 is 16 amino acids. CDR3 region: CATSREVRQGSYEQYF. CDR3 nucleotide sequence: TGTGCCACCAGCAGGGAGGTCAGACAGGGGAGCTACGAGCAGTACTTC.

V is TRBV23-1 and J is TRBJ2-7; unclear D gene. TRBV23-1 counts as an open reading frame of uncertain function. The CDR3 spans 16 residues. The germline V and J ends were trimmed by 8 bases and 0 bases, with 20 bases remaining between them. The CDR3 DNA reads TGCGCCAGCGTTGAAGACGGAGCCAATCTCTCCTACGAGCAGTACTTC. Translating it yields CASVEDGANLSYEQYF.

The CDR3 here is CAASSGSGEQFF. The CDR3 nucleotides read TGTGCCGCAAGTAGCGGGAGCGGTGAGCAGTTCTTC. The gene calls are TRBV10-3 and TRBJ2-1; 9 bases align to TRBD2. Germline assignment: CDR1 ENHRY and CDR2 SYGVKD. The CDR3 totals 12 residues. V dropped 11 bases and J dropped 9; count of bases not matched to a gene: 8.

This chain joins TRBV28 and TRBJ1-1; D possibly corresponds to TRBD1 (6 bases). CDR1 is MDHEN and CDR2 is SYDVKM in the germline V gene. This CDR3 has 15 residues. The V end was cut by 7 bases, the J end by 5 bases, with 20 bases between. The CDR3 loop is CASTTQTGWDTEAFF. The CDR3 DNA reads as TGTGCCAGCACAACCCAGACAGGTTGGGATACTGAAGCTTTCTTT.

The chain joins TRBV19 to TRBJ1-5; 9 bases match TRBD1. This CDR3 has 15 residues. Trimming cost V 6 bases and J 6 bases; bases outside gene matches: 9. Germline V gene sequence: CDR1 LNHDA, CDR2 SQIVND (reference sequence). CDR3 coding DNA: TGTGCCAGTAGGAGACCGGGACAGGGTCGTCAGCCCCAGCATTTT. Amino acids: CASRRPGQGRQPQHF.

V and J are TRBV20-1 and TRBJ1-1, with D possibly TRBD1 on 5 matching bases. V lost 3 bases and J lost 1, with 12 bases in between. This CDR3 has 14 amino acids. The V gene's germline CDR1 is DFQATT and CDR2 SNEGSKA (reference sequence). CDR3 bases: TGCAGTGCTAGTTCAGGGCTAGAGAACACTGAAGCTTTCTTT. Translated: CSASSGLENTEAFF.

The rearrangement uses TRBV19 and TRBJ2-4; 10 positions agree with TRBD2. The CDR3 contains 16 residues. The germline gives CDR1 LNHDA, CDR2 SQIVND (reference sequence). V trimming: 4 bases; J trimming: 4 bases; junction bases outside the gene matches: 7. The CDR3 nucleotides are TGTGCCAGTAGTACAACCTGGACTAGCGGAAAAAACATTCAGTACTTC. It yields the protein CASSTTWTSGKNIQYF.

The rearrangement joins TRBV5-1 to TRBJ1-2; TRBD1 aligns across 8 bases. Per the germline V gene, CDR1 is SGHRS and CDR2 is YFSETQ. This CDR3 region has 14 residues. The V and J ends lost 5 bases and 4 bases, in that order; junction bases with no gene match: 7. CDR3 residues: CASRTGEKAYGYTF. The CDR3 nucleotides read TGCGCCAGCAGGACAGGGGAAAAGGCCTATGGCTACACCTTC.

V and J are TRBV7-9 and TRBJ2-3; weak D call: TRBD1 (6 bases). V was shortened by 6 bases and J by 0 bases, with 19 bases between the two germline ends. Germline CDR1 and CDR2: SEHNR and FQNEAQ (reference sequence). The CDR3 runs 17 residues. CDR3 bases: TGTGCCAGCAGGTTGACAGGTCACACACCTAGCACAGATACGCAGTATTTT. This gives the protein CASRLTGHTPSTDTQYF.

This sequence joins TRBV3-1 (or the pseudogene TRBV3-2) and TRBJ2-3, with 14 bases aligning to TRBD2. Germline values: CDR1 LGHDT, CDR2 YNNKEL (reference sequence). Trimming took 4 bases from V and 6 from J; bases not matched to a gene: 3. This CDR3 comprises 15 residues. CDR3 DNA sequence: TGTGCCAGCAGCCCGACTAGCGGGAGGGGGGATACGCAGTATTTT. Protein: CASSPTSGRGDTQYF.

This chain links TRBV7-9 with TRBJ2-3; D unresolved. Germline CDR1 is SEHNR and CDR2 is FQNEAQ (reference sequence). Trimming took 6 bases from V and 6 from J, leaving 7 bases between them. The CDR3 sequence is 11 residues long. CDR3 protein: CASRKEDTQYF. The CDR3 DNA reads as TGTGCCAGCAGGAAAGAGGATACGCAGTATTTT.

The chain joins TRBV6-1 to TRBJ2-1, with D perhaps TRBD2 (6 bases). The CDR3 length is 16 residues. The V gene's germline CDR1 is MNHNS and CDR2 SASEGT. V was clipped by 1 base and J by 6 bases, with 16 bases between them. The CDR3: CASSEDRGTVSNEQFF. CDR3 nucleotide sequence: TGTGCCAGCAGTGAAGATCGCGGGACGGTTAGCAATGAGCAGTTCTTC.

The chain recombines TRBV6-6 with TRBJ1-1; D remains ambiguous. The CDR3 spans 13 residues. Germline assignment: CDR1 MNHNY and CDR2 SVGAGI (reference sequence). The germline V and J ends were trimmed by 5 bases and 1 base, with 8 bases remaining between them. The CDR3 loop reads CASSVSGNTEAFF. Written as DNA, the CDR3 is TGTGCCAGCAGTGTAAGCGGGAACACTGAAGCTTTCTTT.

Here the CDR3 DNA reads TGCAGTTACCGATACAGGGATGGCTACACCTTC. Encoded protein: CSYRYRDGYTF. J is TRBJ1-2 and V is TRBV20-1; TRBD1 might be the D (6 bases). CDR3 length equals 11 residues. Germline loops: CDR1 DFQATT, CDR2 SNEGSKA (reference sequence). V was pared by 8 bases and J by 6 bases, with 13 bases between.

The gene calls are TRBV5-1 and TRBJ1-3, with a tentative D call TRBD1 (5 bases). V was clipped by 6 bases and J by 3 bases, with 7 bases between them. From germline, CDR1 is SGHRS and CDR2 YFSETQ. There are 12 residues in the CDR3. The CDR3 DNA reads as TGCGCCAGCACAGGGTATGGAAACACCATATATTTT. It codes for CASTGYGNTIYF.

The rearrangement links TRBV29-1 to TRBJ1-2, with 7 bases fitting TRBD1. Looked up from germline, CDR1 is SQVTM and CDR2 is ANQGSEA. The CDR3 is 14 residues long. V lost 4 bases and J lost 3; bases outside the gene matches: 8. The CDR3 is CSVVAPGGHYGYTF. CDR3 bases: TGCAGCGTTGTTGCCCCAGGGGGTCACTATGGCTACACCTTC.

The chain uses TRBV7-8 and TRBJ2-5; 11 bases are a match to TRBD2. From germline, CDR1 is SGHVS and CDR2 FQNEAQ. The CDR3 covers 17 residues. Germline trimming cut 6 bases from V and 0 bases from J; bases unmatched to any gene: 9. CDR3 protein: CASSFSGGGINQETQYF. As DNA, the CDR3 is TGTGCCAGCAGTTTTAGCGGGGGGGGTATCAACCAAGAGACCCAGTACTTC.

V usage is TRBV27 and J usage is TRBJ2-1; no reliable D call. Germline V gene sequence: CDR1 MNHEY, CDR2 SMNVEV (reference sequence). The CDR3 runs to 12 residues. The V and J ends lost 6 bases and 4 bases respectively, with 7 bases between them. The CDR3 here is CASSKQYNEQFF. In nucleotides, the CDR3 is TGTGCCAGCAGCAAACAATACAATGAGCAGTTCTTC.

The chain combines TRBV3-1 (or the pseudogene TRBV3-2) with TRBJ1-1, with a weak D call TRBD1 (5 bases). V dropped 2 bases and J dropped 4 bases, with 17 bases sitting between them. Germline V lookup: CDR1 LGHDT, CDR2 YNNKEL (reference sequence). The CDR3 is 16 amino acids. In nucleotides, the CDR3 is TGTGCCAGCAGCCAATACTACGGGAGAAGGGGCACTGAAGCTTTCTTT. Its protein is CASSQYYGRRGTEAFF.

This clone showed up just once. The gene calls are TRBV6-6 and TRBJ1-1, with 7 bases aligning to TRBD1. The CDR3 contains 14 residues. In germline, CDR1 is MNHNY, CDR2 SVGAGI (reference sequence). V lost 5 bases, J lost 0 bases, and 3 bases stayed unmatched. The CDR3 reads CASSPGTVNTEAFF. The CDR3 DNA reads TGTGCCAGCAGTCCCGGGACAGTGAACACTGAAGCTTTCTTT.

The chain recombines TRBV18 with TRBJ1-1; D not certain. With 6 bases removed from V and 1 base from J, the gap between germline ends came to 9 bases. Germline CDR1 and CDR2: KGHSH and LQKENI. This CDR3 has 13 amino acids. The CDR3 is CASSAGSNTEAFF. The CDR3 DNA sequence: TGTGCCAGCTCCGCGGGTTCGAACACTGAAGCTTTCTTT.

CDR3 nucleotide sequence: TGCGCCAGCAGCACAGGGGGCACTAGGGACACTGAAGCTTTCTTT. Amino acids: CASSTGGTRDTEAFF. V gene TRBV5-1 combines with J gene TRBJ1-1, with TRBD1 identical over 9 bases. The CDR3 sequence is 15 residues long. Germline V gene sequence: CDR1 SGHRS, CDR2 YFSETQ. The trim removed 4 bases at V and 3 bases at J, leaving 7 bases unmatched.

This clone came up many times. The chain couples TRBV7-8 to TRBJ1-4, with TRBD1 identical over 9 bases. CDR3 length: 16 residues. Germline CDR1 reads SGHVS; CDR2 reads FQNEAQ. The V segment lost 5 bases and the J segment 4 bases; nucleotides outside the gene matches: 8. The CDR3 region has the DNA TGTGCCAGCAGCCCCCTCGGGACAGGGAATAATGAAAAACTGTTTTTT. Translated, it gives CASSPLGTGNNEKLFF. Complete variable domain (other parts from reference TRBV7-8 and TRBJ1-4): GAGVSQSPRYKVAKRGQDVALRCDPISGHVSLFWYQQALGQGPEFLTYFQNEAQLDKSGLPSDRFFAERPEGSVSTLKIQRTQQEDSAVYLCASSPLGTGNNEKLFFGSGTQLSVL.

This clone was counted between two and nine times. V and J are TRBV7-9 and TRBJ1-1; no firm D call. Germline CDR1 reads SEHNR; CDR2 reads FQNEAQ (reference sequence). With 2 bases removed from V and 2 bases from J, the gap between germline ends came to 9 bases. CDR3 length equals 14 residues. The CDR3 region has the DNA TGTGCCAGCAGCTTACGGAACTACAACACTGAAGCTTTCTTT. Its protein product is CASSLRNYNTEAFF.